These 26 T cell receptor beta chains were sequenced from one sample in a study of early T cells in non-severe SARS-CoV-2 infection listed by TCRdb under 2021. Receptors were amplified or captured by 5' RACE. The reads were generated on a NextSeq 500. The public reads were reprocessed in TCRdb via fastp at Q25 and MiXCR, keeping in-frame beta chains. Entries that share a CDR3 protein sequence are merged under the most common genes and DNA. The sample yields under 70,000 distinct CDR3 sequences; approximately 6% were counted once. More than 3% of the sample rests with the top ten. The source material was whole blood, sampled at baseline. All receptors come from an adult who was a healthcare worker with PCR-confirmed SARS-CoV-2 infection or an uninfected control (not recorded which).

The J gene is TRBJ2-1, the V gene TRBV4-3, with a weak D call TRBD2 (6 bases). V lost 0 bases and J lost 9, with 9 bases in between. In germline, CDR1 is LGHNA, CDR2 YSLEER. The CDR3 extends over 13 amino acids. CDR3 coding DNA: TGCGCCAGCAGCCAAGAACTAGCCAGTGAGCAGTTCTTC. Its translation is CASSQELASEQFF.

This clonotype has a handful of counts. The rearrangement uses TRBV5-1 and TRBJ2-3, with 11 bases identical to TRBD1. The CDR3 runs 16 residues. Losses at the gene ends were 0 bases for V and 4 bases for J; bases not matched to a gene: 4. From germline, CDR1 is SGHRS and CDR2 YFSETQ. The CDR3 nucleotides read TGCGCCAGCAGCTTGGCCAGGACAGGGGGCGCAGATACGCAGTATTTT. Protein: CASSLARTGGADTQYF.

This sequence joins TRBV7-8 and TRBJ2-1, with 9 bases fitting TRBD2. This CDR3 comprises 14 residues. Per the germline V gene, CDR1 is SGHVS and CDR2 is FQNEAQ. V lost 5 bases, J lost 5 bases, and 4 bases stayed unmatched. CDR3 loop: CASSPREGHNEQFF. Here the CDR3 DNA reads TGTGCCAGCAGCCCGCGGGAGGGCCACAATGAGCAGTTCTTC. The variable domain in full, with the rest retrieved from reference TRBV7-8 and TRBJ2-1, is GAGVSQSPRYKVAKRGQDVALRCDPISGHVSLFWYQQALGQGPEFLTYFQNEAQLDKSGLPSDRFFAERPEGSVSTLKIQRTQQEDSAVYLCASSPREGHNEQFFGPGTRLTVL.

This clonotype came up many times. V gene TRBV28 combines with J gene TRBJ2-3, with TRBD2 identical over 14 bases. V was clipped by 2 bases and J by 9 bases; unmatched bases: 10. The germline CDR1 and CDR2 sequences are MDHEN and SYDVKM. The CDR3 extends over 17 amino acids. CDR3 region: CASSLRLAGGRGETQYF. As DNA, the CDR3 is TGTGCCAGCAGTTTACGACTAGCGGGAGGGCGGGGGGAGACGCAGTATTTT. The whole variable domain, filled in from reference TRBV28 and TRBJ2-3, reads DVKVTQSSRYLVKRTGEKVFLECVQDMDHENMFWYRQDPGLGLRLIYFSYDVKMKEKGDIPEGYSVSREKKERFSLILESASTNQTSMYLCASSLRLAGGRGETQYFGPGTRLTVL.

This clonotype has at least ten counts. This chain uses TRBV27 with TRBJ2-7; 7 bases fit TRBD1. There are 14 residues in the CDR3. Germline assignment: CDR1 MNHEY and CDR2 SMNVEV (reference sequence). V was pared by 4 bases and J by 2 bases, with 5 bases of the junction left unmatched. CDR3 nucleotides: TGTGCCAGCAGTTCGACAGGGCCTGCCTACGAGCAGTACTTC. Residues: CASSSTGPAYEQYF.

This clonotype was seen at least ten times. This chain uses TRBV6-6 with TRBJ2-3; D remains unclear. Germline V gene lookup returns CDR1 MNHNY and CDR2 SVGAGI (reference sequence). V lost 0 bases, J lost 0 bases, and 10 bases lay in between. The CDR3 loop spans 16 amino acids. As DNA, the CDR3 is TGTGCCAGCAGTTACTCGCGGTACACTAGCACAGATACGCAGTATTTT. Encoded protein: CASSYSRYTSTDTQYF.

This clonotype was recorded at least ten times. V is TRBV10-3 and J is TRBJ2-7; no definite D call. Trimming took off 3 bases at V and 2 bases at J, with 14 bases between the two ends. Germline V lookup: CDR1 ENHRY, CDR2 SYGVKD. CDR3 size: 15 residues. The CDR3 protein is CAISDPQENPYEQYF. CDR3 nucleotides: TGTGCCATCAGTGACCCCCAGGAAAATCCCTACGAGCAGTACTTC.

This clonotype was seen many times. J is TRBJ2-1 and V is TRBV3-1; 8 positions agree with TRBD2. Germline V gives CDR1 LGHDT, CDR2 YNNKEL (reference sequence). This CDR3 has 15 residues. With 4 bases clipped from V and 7 bases from J, the junction kept 9 bases outside the gene matches. Here the CDR3 reads CASSPGAGAMNEQFF. CDR3 DNA sequence: TGTGCCAGCAGCCCGGGAGCGGGAGCGATGAATGAGCAGTTCTTC.

This clonotype was counted ten times or more. The chain joins TRBV20-1 to TRBJ2-1; 14 nucleotides line up with TRBD2. V shed 0 bases and J 7 bases; nucleotides not matched to a gene: 8. Germline values: CDR1 DFQATT, CDR2 SNEGSKA (reference sequence). This CDR3 spans 17 amino acids. CDR3 loop: CSARDPGLAGVRNEQFF. CDR3 DNA sequence: TGCAGTGCTAGAGACCCGGGACTAGCGGGAGTAAGGAATGAGCAGTTCTTC.

This clonotype was seen only a few times. The J gene is TRBJ2-5, the V gene TRBV12-3 or TRBV12-4, with TRBD1 matching 8 bases. This CDR3 is 15 amino acids long. The junction had 3 bases not matched to a gene; V was cut back by 3 bases and J by 0 bases. CDR3 sequence reads: CASSFGTGYQETQYF. CDR3 bases: TGTGCCAGCAGTTTTGGGACAGGATACCAAGAGACCCAGTACTTC.

This clonotype showed up just a few times. The chain uses TRBV24-1 and TRBJ2-5, with 12 bases identical to TRBD2. Germline V gene data show CDR1 as KGHDR and CDR2 as SFDVKD. The CDR3 covers 14 residues. J lost 10 bases, V lost 3 bases, and 5 bases had no gene match. The CDR3 DNA is TGTGCCACCAGTGATCGACTAGCGGGAGAGGACCAGTACTTC. Its translation is CATSDRLAGEDQYF.

This clonotype occurred many times. J is TRBJ1-5 and V is TRBV7-2; D possibly corresponds to TRBD1 (5 bases). The CDR3 sequence is 15 residues long. V shed 6 bases and J shed 3 bases, with 15 bases lying between them. CDR1 SGHTA and CDR2 FQGNSA come from the germline V gene. CDR3 in DNA: TGTGCCAGCAGGTTGAGCAGGGACGCCAATCAGCCCCAGCATTTT. Amino acids: CASRLSRDANQPQHF.

The rearrangement links TRBV2 to TRBJ1-2; TRBD1 matches 9 bases. CDR1 is SNHLY, CDR2 FYNNEI, per germline. The trim removed 6 bases at V and 4 bases at J, leaving 12 bases unmatched. This CDR3 comprises 16 residues. CDR3 DNA sequence: TGTGCCAGCAGGGGGACCTCCGGGACAGGGACCTATGGCTACACCTTC. The encoded protein is CASRGTSGTGTYGYTF.

The chain is built from TRBV28 and TRBJ2-5, with 7 bases identical to TRBD1. The V gene's germline CDR1 is MDHEN and CDR2 SYDVKM. There are 13 residues in the CDR3. J lost 5 bases, V lost 6 bases, and 6 bases had no gene match. CDR3 bases: TGTGCCAGCAGCCCGACAGGGATGGAGACCCAGTACTTC. This translates into CASSPTGMETQYF.

This clonotype was seen ten or more times. The V call is TRBV7-9, the J call TRBJ2-7; possibly TRBD1 or TRBD2 for D (5 bases each). This CDR3 comprises 16 residues. Germline values: CDR1 SEHNR, CDR2 FQNEAQ (reference sequence). The V end was cut by 4 bases, the J end by 3 bases, with 19 bases between. CDR3 coding DNA: TGTGCCAGCAGCTCGTTTCGGGGCAGTCCCAACTACGAGCAGTACTTC. Residues: CASSSFRGSPNYEQYF.

The V gene is TRBV5-4, the J gene TRBJ1-2; no clear D. The CDR3 loop spans 13 amino acids. V gave up 0 bases and J gave up 5 bases, with 8 bases separating them. Germline-derived CDR1 and CDR2 are SGHNT and YYREEE (reference sequence). The DNA for the CDR3 is TGTGCCAGCAGCTTGGACGGCCTATATGGCTACACCTTC. This gives the protein CASSLDGLYGYTF.

There are many counts of this clonotype. This rearrangement joins TRBV28 to TRBJ2-7, with 7 positions matching TRBD1. CDR3 length equals 17 residues. The germline gives CDR1 MDHEN, CDR2 SYDVKM. V gave up 2 bases and J gave up 2 bases; unmatched junction bases: 12. The CDR3 protein is CASSLHPFRQGTYEQYF. CDR3 DNA: TGTGCCAGCAGTTTACACCCATTTCGACAGGGAACCTACGAGCAGTACTTC.

At least ten counts were recorded for this clonotype. This chain links TRBV6-5 with TRBJ2-4, with 13 bases aligning to TRBD2. CDR1 MNHEY and CDR2 SVGAGI come from the germline V gene. Trimming took 6 bases from V and 9 from J; bases not matched to a gene: 11. CDR3 length: 16 residues. The CDR3 protein is CASSPPTSGRAGIQYF. In DNA form, the CDR3 reads TGTGCCAGCAGCCCCCCCACTAGCGGGAGGGCCGGCATTCAGTACTTC.

The V gene is TRBV27, the J gene TRBJ1-5; D possibly corresponds to TRBD1 (5 bases). Germline lookup yields CDR1 MNHEY and CDR2 SMNVEV (reference sequence). The CDR3 length is 16 residues. The V end lost 0 bases, the J end lost 1 base, and 10 bases lay between the germline ends. CDR3 residues: CASSLSGTSSNQPQHF. Written as DNA, the CDR3 is TGTGCCAGCAGTTTATCGGGGACTTCGAGCAATCAGCCCCAGCATTTT.

In its sample, this clonotype was seen many times. This chain uses TRBV7-6 with TRBJ2-1, with 14 bases that match TRBD2. Germline V lookup: CDR1 SGHVS, CDR2 FNYEAQ. The V gene end was trimmed by 5 bases and the J gene end by 6 bases; junction bases not matched to a gene: 0. The CDR3 loop spans 14 amino acids. This chain's CDR3 is CASSGTSGSNEQFF. CDR3 nucleotide sequence: TGTGCCAGCAGCGGGACTAGCGGGAGCAATGAGCAGTTCTTC. Filled out from reference TRBV7-6 and TRBJ2-1, the complete variable domain reads GAGVSQSPRYKVTKRGQDVALRCDPISGHVSLYWYRQALGQGPEFLTYFNYEAQQDKSGLPNDRFSAERPEGSISTLTIQRTEQRDSAMYRCASSGTSGSNEQFFGPGTRLTVL.

This clonotype was detected many times. The chain carries TRBV7-3 and TRBJ2-7; D is undetermined. Trimming took 1 base from V and 2 from J, leaving 6 bases between them. Germline assignment: CDR1 SGHTA and CDR2 FQGTGA. The length of the CDR3 is 13 residues. This chain's CDR3 is CASSLSPTYEQYF. The CDR3, as DNA: TGTGCCAGCAGCTTAAGTCCTACCTACGAGCAGTACTTC.

The chain uses TRBV5-1 and TRBJ2-7; D tentatively reads TRBD1 or TRBD2 (5 bases each). The V and J ends lost 2 bases and 6 bases respectively, with 18 bases between them. Looked up from germline, CDR1 is SGHRS and CDR2 is YFSETQ. CDR3 length: 15 amino acids. In DNA, the CDR3 is TGCGCCAGCAGCTTATCCGGGACGTTCCCCAGCGAGCAGTACTTC. Protein: CASSLSGTFPSEQYF.

The chain has TRBV7-9 and TRBJ1-4, with D unclear. The V gene's germline CDR1 is SEHNR and CDR2 FQNEAQ (reference sequence). V shed 2 bases and J shed 5 bases, with 6 bases lying between them. The CDR3 totals 13 residues. The CDR3 sequence is CASSLTENEKLFF. The DNA of the CDR3 is TGTGCCAGCAGCTTAACGGAGAATGAAAAACTGTTTTTT.

This clonotype occurred many times. The V call is TRBV11-3, the J call TRBJ1-4; the D gene is possibly TRBD1 (5 bases). The germline V gene has CDR1 SGHNT and CDR2 YENEEA. The CDR3 is made up of 13 amino acids. Trimming cost V 6 bases and J 5 bases, with 10 bases left between them. Here the CDR3 reads CASSGGRNEKLFF. CDR3 DNA sequence: TGTGCCAGCAGTGGGGGACGGAATGAAAAACTGTTTTTT.

Ten or more counts support this clonotype. This chain joins TRBV10-3 and TRBJ1-1, with TRBD1 matching over 7 bases. This CDR3 is built from 15 residues. V lost 5 bases, J lost 1 base, and 7 bases stayed unmatched. CDR1 is ENHRY, CDR2 SYGVKD, per germline. The DNA of the CDR3 is TGTGCCATCAGTAAAGAGGGGGCCTGGAACACTGAAGCTTTCTTT. This translates into CAISKEGAWNTEAFF.

This clonotype was detected only a few times. The CDR3 loop reads CASSRDSTQPQHF. DNA for the CDR3: TGTGCCAGCAGCCGGGACAGTACTCAGCCCCAGCATTTT. The chain carries TRBV12-3 or TRBV12-4 and TRBJ1-5; 7 bases map to TRBD1. This CDR3 spans 13 amino acids. V lost 6 bases, J lost 6 bases, and 5 bases stayed unmatched.